This T cell receptor (beta chain) came from a study of lymphopenia after photon versus proton radiotherapy. Study outcomes and limitations: Photon-treated patients lost naive T cells and TCR diversity; proton-treated stayed stable. After lymphocyte nadir, photon-treated repertoires showed oligoclonal expansion, especially CD8+ Temra.

Of note for this clone: Its antigen remains unknown.

CDR1 SGHRS and CDR2 YFSETQ come from the germline V gene. The ends were cut back, 7 bases at V and 5 bases at J, with 11 bases in the middle. This CDR3 is built from 12 residues. Libraries were prepared by immunoSEQ multiplex PCR; TCRdb keeps only in-frame clonotypes and omits some of them. The sample carries 55,000 to 85,000 clones, roughly 92% recorded once. This receptor was identified in a woman aged 40 to 49 with cholangiocarcinoma. The chain uses TRBV5-1 and TRBJ2-3; D is possibly TRBD2 (5 bases). This sample comprised peripheral blood, obtained from a patient treated with photon-based radiotherapy. CDR3 residues: CASRESGDTQYF. As DNA, the CDR3 is TGCGCCAGCCGAGAAAGCGGAGATACGCAGTATTTT.